This T cell receptor (beta chain) was identified during a study of molecular identifiers for immune sequencing clone quantification. Study-wide findings and caveats: The share of molecules held by clones above 20 RNA copies was over 99% in effector cells and under 1% in naive cells.

The J segment lost 5 bases and the V segment lost 3 bases, leaving 4 bases of the junction unmatched. The CDR3 loop spans 15 amino acids. Germline CDR1 reads PRHDT; CDR2 reads FYEKMQ (reference sequence). TCRdb reanalysed the PCR reads using MiXCR and keeps one entry per CDR3 protein. The data contain over 300,000 distinct CDR3 sequences, roughly 24% of them singletons. Sorting defined naive CD8 T cells as CD8+CD4-CCR7+CD45RA+. This clonotype was seen repeatedly, ten times or more. Its antigen remains unknown. The sample was naive CD8+ T cells from blood, with Jurkat cell RNA spiked in. As to subset: FACS-sorted CD8+CD4-CCR7+CD45RA+ naive T cells. The TCR originated in a human donor in good health. Some libraries in this study had Jurkat cell RNA spiked in. V usage is TRBV13 and J usage is TRBJ1-1, with 12 bases identical to TRBD1. CDR3 nucleotide sequence: TGTGCCAGCAGCTTGGAGGGACAGGGGGCGACTGAAGCTTTCTTT. Translated, it gives CASSLEGQGATEAFF.